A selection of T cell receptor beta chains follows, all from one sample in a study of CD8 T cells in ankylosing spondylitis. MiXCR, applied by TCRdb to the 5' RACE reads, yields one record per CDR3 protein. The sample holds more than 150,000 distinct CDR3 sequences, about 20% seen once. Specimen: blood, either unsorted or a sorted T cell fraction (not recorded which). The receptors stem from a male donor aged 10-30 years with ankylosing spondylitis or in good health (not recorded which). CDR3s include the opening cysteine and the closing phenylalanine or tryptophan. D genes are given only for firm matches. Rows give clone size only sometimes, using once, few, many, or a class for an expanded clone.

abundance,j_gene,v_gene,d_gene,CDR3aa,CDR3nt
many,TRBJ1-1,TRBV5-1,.,CASTKTGMNTEAFF,TGCGCCAGCACTAAAACAGGAATGAACACTGAAGCTTTCTTT
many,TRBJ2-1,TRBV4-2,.,CASSPGLDTDNEQFF,TGTGCCAGCAGCCCGGGACTCGACACCGACAATGAGCAGTTCTTC
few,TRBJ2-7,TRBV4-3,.,CASSSDRWRQYF,TGCGCCAGCAGCTCCGACAGGTGGAGGCAGTACTTC
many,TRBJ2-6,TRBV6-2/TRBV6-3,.,CASSRETGSGANVLTF,TGTGCCAGCAGTCGGGAGACTGGCTCTGGGGCCAACGTCCTGACTTTC
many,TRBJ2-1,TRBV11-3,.,CASSLAGHPFKEQFF,TGTGCCAGCAGCTTAGCGGGTCACCCCTTTAAGGAGCAGTTCTTC
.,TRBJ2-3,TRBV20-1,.,CSGILLSTDAQYF,TGCAGCGGGATTCTCCTCAGCACAGATGCGCAGTATTTT
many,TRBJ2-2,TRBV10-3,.,CAINRVQDTGELFF,TGTGCCATCAACAGGGTCCAGGACACCGGGGAGCTGTTTTTT
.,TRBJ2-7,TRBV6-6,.,CASSYAQSYEQYF,TGTGCCAGCAGTTACGCGCAGTCCTACGAGCAGTACTTC
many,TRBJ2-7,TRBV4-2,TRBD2,CASSVTSGIYEQYF,TGTGCCAGCAGCGTGACTAGCGGGATTTACGAGCAGTACTTC
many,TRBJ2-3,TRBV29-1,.,CSGEGGNTDTQYF,TGCAGCGGAGAGGGCGGGAACACAGATACGCAGTATTTT
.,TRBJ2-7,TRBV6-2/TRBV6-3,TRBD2,CASSYSVRAGARTYEQYF,TGTGCCAGCAGTTACTCGGTTCGGGCGGGAGCACGGACCTACGAGCAGTACTTC
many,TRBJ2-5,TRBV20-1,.,CSAREGETQYF,TGCAGTGCTAGAGAAGGGGAGACCCAGTACTTC
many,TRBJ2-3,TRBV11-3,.,CATSDSPTDTQYF,TGTGCCACCTCGGACAGTCCGACAGATACGCAGTATTTT
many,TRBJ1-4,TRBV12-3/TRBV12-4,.,CASSLDWGNEKLFF,TGTGCCAGCAGTTTAGACTGGGGAAATGAAAAACTGTTTTTT
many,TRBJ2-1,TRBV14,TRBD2,CASSPGHGLAEFNEQFF,TGTGCCAGCAGCCCGGGACACGGACTAGCGGAGTTCAATGAGCAGTTCTTC
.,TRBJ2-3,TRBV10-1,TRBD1,CASSVATGGGTDTQYF,TGCGCCAGCAGTGTCGCGACAGGGGGCGGCACAGATACGCAGTATTTT
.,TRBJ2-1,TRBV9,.,CASSVTGLRYNEQFF,TGTGCCAGCAGCGTAACGGGACTGAGATACAATGAGCAGTTCTTC
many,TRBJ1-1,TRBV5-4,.,CASSPLLDTEAFF,TGTGCCAGCAGCCCCTTACTGGACACTGAAGCTTTCTTT